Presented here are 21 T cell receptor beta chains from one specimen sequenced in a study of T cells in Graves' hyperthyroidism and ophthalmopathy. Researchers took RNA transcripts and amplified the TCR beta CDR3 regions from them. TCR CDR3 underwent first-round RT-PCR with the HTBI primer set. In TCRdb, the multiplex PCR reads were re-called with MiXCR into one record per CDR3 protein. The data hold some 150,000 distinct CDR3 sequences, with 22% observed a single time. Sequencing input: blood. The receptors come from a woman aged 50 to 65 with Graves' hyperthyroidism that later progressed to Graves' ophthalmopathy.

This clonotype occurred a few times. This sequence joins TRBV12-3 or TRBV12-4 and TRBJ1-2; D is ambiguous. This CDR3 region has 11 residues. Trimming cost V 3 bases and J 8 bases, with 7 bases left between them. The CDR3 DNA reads TGTGCCAGCAGTTTTGGTAGCGGCTACACCTTC. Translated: CASSFGSGYTF.

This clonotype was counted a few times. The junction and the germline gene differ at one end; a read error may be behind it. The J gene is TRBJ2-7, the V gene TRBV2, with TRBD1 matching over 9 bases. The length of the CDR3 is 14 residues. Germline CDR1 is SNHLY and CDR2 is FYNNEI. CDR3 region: CAGSVTGGVNEQYF. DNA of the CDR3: TGTGCCGGCAGTGTGACAGGGGGAGTAAACGAGCAGTACTTC.

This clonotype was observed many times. The CDR3 nucleotides are TGTGCCAGCAGCCTATTTAGCGGGAGCACAGATACGCAGTATTTT. It specifies CASSLFSGSTDTQYF. The J gene is TRBJ2-3, the V gene TRBV9; 7 bases align to TRBD2. The germline gives CDR1 SGDLS, CDR2 YYNGEE. The CDR3 loop spans 15 amino acids. J was trimmed by 0 bases and V by 4 bases; bases with no gene match: 5.

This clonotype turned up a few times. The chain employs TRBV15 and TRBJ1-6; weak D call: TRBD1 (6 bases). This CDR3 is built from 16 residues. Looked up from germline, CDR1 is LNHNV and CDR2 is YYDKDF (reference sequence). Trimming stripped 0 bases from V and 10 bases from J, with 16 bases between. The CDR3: CATSRDWGARRSPLHF. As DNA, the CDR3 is TGTGCCACCAGCAGAGATTGGGGGGCTCGTCGATCACCCCTCCACTTT.

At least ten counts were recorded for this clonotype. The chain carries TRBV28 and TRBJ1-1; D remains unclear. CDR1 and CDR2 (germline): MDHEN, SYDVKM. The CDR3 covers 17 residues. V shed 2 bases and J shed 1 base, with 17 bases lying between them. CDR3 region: CASSLRFRRAQNTEAFF. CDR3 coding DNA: TGTGCCAGCAGTTTAAGGTTCCGGAGGGCCCAGAACACTGAAGCTTTCTTT. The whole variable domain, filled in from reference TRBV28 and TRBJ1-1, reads DVKVTQSSRYLVKRTGEKVFLECVQDMDHENMFWYRQDPGLGLRLIYFSYDVKMKEKGDIPEGYSVSREKKERFSLILESASTNQTSMYLCASSLRFRRAQNTEAFFGQGTRLTVV.

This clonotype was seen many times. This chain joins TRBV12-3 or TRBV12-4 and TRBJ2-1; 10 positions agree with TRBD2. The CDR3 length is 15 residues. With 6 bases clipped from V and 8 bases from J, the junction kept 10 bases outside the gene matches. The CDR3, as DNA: TGTGCCAGCAGGCGTTCTAGCGGGGGAAGGGATGAGCAGTTCTTC. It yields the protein CASRRSSGGRDEQFF.

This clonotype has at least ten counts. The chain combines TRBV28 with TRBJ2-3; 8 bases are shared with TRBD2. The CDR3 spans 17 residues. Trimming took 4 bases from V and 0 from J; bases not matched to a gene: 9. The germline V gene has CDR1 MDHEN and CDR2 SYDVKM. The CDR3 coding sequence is TGTGCCAGCAGTTCTACCCCGGGACTAGGAAGCACAGATACGCAGTATTTT. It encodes CASSSTPGLGSTDTQYF.

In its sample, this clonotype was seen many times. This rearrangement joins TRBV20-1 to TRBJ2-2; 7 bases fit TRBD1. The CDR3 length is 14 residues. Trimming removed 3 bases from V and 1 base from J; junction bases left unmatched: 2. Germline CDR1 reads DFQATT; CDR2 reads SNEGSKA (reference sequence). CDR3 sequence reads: CSASWTGNTGELFF. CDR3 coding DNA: TGCAGTGCTAGCTGGACAGGGAACACCGGGGAGCTGTTTTTT.

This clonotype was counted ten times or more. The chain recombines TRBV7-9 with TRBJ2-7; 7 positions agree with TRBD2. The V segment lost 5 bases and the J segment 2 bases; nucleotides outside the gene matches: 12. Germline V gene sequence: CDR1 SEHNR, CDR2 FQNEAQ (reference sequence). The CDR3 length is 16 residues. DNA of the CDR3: TGTGCCAGCAGCCCGGTGGCGGGGGAACTAACCTACGAGCAGTACTTC. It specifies CASSPVAGELTYEQYF.

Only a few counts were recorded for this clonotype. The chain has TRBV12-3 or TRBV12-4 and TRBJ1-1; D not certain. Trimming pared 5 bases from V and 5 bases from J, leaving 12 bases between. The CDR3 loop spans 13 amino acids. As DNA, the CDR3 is TGTGCCAGCAGTCTCCTGATCGGGACTGAAGCTTTCTTT. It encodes CASSLLIGTEAFF.

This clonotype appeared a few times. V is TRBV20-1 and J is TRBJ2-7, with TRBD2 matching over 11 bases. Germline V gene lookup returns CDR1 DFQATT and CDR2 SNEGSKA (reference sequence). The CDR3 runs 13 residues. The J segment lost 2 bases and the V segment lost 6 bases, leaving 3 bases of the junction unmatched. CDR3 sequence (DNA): TGCAGTGCGAGACTAGCGGGGACCTACGAGCAGTACTTC. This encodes CSARLAGTYEQYF.

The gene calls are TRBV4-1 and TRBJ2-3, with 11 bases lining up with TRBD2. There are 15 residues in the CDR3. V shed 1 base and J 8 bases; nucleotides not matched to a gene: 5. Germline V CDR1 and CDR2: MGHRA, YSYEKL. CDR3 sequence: CASSQASSGRFTQYF. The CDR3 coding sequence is TGCGCCAGCAGCCAAGCCTCTAGCGGGAGGTTTACGCAGTATTTT.

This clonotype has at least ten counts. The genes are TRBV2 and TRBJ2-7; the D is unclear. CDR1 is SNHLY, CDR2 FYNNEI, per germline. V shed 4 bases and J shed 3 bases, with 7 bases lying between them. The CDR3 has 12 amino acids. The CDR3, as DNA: TGTGCCAGCAGTGGGCAGCTCTACGAGCAGTACTTC. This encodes CASSGQLYEQYF. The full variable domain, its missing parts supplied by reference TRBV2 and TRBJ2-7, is EPEVTQTPSHQVTQMGQEVILRCVPISNHLYFYWYRQILGQKVEFLVSFYNNEISEKSEIFDDQFSVERPDGSNFTLKIRSTKLEDSAMYFCASSGQLYEQYFGPGTRLTVT.

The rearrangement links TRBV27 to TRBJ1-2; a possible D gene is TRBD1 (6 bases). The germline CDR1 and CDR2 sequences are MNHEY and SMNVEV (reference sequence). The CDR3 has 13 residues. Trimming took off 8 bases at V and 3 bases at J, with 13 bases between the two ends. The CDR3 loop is CASSRQAYYGYTF. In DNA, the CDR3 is TGTGCCAGCTCACGACAGGCGTACTATGGCTACACCTTC.

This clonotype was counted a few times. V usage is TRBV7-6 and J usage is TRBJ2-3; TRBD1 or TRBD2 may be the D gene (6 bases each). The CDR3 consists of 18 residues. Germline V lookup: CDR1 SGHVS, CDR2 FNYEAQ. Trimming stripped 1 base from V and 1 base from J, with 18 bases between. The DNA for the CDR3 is TGTGCCAGCAGCTTAGGGGGGCTAGCGCCTCTGGGCACAGATACGCAGTATTTT. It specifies CASSLGGLAPLGTDTQYF. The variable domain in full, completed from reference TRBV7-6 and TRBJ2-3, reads GAGVSQSPRYKVTKRGQDVALRCDPISGHVSLYWYRQALGQGPEFLTYFNYEAQQDKSGLPNDRFSAERPEGSISTLTIQRTEQRDSAMYRCASSLGGLAPLGTDTQYFGPGTRLTVL.

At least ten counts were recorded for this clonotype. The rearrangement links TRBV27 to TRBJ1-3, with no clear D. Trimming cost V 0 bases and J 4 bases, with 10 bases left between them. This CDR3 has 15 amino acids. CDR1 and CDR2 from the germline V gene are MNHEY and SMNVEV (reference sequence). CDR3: CASSLSRVDGNTIYF. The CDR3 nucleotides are TGTGCCAGCAGTTTATCACGGGTGGACGGAAACACCATATATTTT.

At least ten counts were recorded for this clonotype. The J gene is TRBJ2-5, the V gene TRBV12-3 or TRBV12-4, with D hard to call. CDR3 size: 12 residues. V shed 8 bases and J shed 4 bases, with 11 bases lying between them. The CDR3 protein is CASGSSTETQYF. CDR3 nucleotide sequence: TGTGCCAGCGGAAGCTCGACAGAGACCCAGTACTTC.

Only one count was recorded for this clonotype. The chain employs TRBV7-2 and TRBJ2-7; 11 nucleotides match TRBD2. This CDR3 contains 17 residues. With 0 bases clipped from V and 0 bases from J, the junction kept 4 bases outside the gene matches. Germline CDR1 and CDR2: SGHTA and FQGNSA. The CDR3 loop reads CASSLAELAGVSYEQYF. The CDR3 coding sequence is TGTGCCAGCAGCTTAGCGGAACTAGCGGGAGTCTCCTACGAGCAGTACTTC.

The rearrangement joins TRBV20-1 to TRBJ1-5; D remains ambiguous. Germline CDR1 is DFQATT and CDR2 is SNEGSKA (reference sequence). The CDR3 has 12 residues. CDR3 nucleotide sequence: TGCAGCAGAGGTCCCCCTAATCAGCCCCAGCATTTT. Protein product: CSRGPPNQPQHF.

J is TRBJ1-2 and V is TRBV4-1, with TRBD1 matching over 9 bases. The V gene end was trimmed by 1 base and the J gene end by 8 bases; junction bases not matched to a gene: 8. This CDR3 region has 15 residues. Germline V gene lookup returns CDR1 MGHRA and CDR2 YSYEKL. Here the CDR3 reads CASSQVGTGPLGYTF. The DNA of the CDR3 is TGCGCCAGCAGCCAAGTAGGGACAGGGCCCTTGGGCTACACCTTC.

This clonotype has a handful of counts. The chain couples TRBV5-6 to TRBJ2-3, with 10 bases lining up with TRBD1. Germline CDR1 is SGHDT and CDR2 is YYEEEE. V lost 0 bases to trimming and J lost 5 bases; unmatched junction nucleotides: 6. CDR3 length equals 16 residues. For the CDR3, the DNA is TGTGCCAGCAGCTTGGGGCGGGGGACAGGGGTAGATACGCAGTATTTT. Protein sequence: CASSLGRGTGVDTQYF.